This T cell receptor (beta chain) was profiled in a study of T cells in Graves' hyperthyroidism and ophthalmopathy. The investigators amplified TCR beta CDR3 regions from RNA transcripts. An initial round of RT-PCR targeting the TCR CDR3 relied on the HTBI primer set. TCRdb reprocessed the multiplex PCR reads with MiXCR, giving one entry per CDR3 protein. The profile shows about 360,000 distinct CDR3 sequences, around 13% of them singletons. Germline V gene data show CDR1 as SGDLS and CDR2 as YYNGEE. The germline V and J ends were trimmed by 6 bases and 2 bases, with 14 bases remaining between them. The CDR3 length is 14 residues. Many counts were recorded for this clonotype. The study defined stable Graves' hyperthyroidism as no ophthalmopathy progression within 18 months.

V and J are TRBV9 and TRBJ1-1; D might be TRBD1 (5 bases). This receptor was obtained from a woman in her late teens or twenties with Graves' hyperthyroidism. The sample consisted of blood. The DNA of the CDR3 is TGTGCCAGCACTCCCGGGGGAACTAACACTGAAGCTTTCTTT. It yields the protein CASTPGGTNTEAFF.